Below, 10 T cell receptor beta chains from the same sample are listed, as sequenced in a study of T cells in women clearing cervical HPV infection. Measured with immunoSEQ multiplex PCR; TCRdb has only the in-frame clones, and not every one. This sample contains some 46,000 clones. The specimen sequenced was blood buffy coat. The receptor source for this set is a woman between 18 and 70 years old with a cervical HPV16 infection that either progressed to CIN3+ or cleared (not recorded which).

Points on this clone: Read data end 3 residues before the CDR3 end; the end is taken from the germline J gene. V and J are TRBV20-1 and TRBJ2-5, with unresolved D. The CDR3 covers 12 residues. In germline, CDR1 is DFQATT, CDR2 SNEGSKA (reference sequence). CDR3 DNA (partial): TGCAGTGCTAGACTCAGTCAGAGAACC. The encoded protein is CSARLSQRT. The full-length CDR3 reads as CSARLSQRTQYF.

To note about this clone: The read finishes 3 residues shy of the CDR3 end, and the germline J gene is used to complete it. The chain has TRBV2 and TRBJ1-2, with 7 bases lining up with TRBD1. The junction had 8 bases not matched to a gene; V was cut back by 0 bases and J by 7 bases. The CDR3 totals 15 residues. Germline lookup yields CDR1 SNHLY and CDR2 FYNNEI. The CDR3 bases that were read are TGTGCCAGCAGTGAAGCGACAGGGCGATCAAGTGGC. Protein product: CASSEATGRSSG. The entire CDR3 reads CASSEATGRSSGYTF. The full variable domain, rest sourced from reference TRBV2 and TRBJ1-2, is EPEVTQTPSHQVTQMGQEVILRCVPISNHLYFYWYRQILGQKVEFLVSFYNNEISEKSEIFDDQFSVERPDGSNFTLKIRSTKLEDSAMYFCASSEATGRSSGYTFGSGTRLTVV.

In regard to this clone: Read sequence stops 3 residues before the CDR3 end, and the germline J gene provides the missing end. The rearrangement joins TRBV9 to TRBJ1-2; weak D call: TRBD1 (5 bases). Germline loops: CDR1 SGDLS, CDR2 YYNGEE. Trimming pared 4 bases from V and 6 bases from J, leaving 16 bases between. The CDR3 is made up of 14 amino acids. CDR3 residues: CASSPWEGNHGYTF. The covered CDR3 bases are TGTGCCAGCAGCCCCTGGGAGGGGAACCATGGC.

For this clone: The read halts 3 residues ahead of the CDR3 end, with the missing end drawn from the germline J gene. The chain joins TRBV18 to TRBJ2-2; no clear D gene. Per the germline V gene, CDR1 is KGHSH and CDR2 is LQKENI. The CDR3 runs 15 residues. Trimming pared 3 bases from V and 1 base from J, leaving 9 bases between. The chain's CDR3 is CASSPGSGNTGELFF. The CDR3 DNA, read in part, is TGTGCCAGCTCACCGGGCTCTGGGAACACCGGGGAG. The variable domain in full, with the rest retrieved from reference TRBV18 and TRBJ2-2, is NAGVMQNPRHLVRRRGQEARLRCSPMKGHSHVYWYRQLPEEGLKFMVYLQKENIIDESGMPKERFSAEFPKEGPSILRIQQVVRGDSAAYFCASSPGSGNTGELFFGEGSRLTVL.

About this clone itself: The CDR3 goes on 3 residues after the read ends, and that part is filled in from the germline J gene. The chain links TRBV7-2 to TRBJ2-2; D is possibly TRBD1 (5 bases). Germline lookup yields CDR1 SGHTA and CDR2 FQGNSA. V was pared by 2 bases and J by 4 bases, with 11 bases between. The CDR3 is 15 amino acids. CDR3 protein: CASSLRQGATGELFF. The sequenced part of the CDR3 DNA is TGTGCCAGCAGCTTACGGCAGGGCGCCACCGGGGAG.

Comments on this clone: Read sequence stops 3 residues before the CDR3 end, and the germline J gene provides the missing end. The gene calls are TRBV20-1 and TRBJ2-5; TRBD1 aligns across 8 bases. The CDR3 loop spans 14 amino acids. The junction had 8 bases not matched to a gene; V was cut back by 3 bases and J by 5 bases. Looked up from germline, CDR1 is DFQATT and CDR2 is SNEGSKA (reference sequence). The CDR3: CSARGDRSFETQYF. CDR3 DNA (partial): TGCAGTGCTAGGGGGGACAGGTCATTCGAGACC.

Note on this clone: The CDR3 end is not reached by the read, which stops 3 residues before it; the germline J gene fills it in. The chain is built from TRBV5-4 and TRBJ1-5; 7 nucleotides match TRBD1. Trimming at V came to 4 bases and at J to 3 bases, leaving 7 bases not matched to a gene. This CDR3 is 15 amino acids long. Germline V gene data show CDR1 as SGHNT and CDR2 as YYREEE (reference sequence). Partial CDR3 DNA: TGTGCCAGCAGCCGTGGAGGGGGCCTCAATCAGCCC. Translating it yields CASSRGGGLNQP. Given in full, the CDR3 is CASSRGGGLNQPQHF.

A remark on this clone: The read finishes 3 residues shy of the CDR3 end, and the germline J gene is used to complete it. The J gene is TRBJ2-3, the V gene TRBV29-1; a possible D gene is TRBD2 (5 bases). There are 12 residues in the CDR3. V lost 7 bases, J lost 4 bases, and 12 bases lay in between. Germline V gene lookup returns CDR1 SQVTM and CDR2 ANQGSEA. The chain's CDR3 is CSAILVADTQYF. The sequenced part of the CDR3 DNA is TGCAGCGCCATACTAGTTGCAGATACG.

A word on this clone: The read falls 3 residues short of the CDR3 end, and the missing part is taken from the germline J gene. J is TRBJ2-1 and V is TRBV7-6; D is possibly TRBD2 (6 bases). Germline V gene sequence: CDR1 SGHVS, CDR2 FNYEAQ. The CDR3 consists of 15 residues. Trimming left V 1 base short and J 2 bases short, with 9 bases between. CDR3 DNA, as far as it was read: TGTGCCAGCAGCTTAGTGCGGGGCCCCTACAATGAG. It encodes CASSLVRGPYNE. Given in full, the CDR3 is CASSLVRGPYNEQFF.

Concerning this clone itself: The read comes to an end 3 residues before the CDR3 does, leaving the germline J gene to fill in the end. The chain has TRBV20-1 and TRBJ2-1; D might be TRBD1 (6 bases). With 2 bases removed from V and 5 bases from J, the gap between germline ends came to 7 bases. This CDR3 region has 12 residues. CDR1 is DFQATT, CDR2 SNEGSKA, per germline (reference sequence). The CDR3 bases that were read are TGCAGTGCTAGAAGACAGGACAATGAG. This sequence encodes CSARRQDNE. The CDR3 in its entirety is CSARRQDNEQFF.